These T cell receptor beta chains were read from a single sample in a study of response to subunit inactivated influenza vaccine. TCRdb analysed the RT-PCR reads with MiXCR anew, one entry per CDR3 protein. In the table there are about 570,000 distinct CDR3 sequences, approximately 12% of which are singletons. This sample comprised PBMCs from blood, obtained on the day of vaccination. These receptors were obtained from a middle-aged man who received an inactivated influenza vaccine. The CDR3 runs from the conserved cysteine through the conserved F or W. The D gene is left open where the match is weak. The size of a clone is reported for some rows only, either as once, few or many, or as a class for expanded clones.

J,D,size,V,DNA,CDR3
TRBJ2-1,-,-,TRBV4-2,TGTGCCAGCAGCCAAGATCGCTTGGGGGGCAGGAGCTCCTACAATGAGCAGTTCTTC,CASSQDRLGGRSSYNEQFF
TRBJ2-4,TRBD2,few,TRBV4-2,TGTGCCAGCAGCCCCCGGGAGGGCAAAAACATTCAGTACTTC,CASSPREGKNIQYF
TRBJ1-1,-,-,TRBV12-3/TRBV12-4,TGTGCCAGCAGTTTCCTGGGGGCTACTGAAGCTTTCTTT,CASSFLGATEAFF
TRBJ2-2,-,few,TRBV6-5,TGTGCCAGCAGTTACTTGGGTGAGAACACCGGGGAGCTGTTTTTT,CASSYLGENTGELFF
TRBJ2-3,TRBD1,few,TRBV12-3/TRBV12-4,TGTGCCAGCAGAGCGGGGACAGGGGCAACAGATACGCAGTATTTT,CASRAGTGATDTQYF
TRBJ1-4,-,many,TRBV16,TGTGCCAGCAGCCAATCGTCCGGGGCTACTAATGAAAAACTGTTTTTT,CASSQSSGATNEKLFF
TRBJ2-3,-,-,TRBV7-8,TGTGCCAGCAGCTACCGAGGGCTTGGGATCACAGATACGCAGTATTTT,CASSYRGLGITDTQYF
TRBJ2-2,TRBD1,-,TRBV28,TGTGCCAGCAGCGGGACAGGGGTGGCCGGGGAGCTGTTTTTT,CASSGTGVAGELFF
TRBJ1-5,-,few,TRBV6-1,TGTGCCAGCAGTGATTTACGGACTAGCAATCAGCCCCAGCATTTT,CASSDLRTSNQPQHF
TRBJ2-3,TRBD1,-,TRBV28,TGTGCCAGCAGTTCACCTGGACAGGGGCCAGATACGCAGTATTTT,CASSSPGQGPDTQYF
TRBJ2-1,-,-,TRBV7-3,TGTGCCAGCAGCTTGGACCCAGCCTACAATGAGCAGTTCTTC,CASSLDPAYNEQFF
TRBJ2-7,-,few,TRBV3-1,TGTGCCAGCAGCCAAGGAGGCCCGCTGGTTGGCTACGAGCAGTACTTC,CASSQGGPLVGYEQYF
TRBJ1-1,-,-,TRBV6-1,TGTGCCAGCAGTGAAGCCTCAAGTTCGGGGGGCACTGAAGCTTTCTTT,CASSEASSSGGTEAFF
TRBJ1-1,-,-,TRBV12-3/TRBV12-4,TGTGCCAGCGGCTTAGTCCCAGGGGACACTGAAGCTTTCTTT,CASGLVPGDTEAFF
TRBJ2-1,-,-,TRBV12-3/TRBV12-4,TGTGCCAGCAGTTTAGGTGGATGGGTGGAGCAGTTCTTC,CASSLGGWVEQFF
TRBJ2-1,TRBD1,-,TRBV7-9,TGTGCCAGCACCCTAGGACAGGGCAGTTCCAATGAGCAGTTCTTC,CASTLGQGSSNEQFF
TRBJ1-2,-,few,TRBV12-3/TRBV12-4,TGTGCCAGCAGTTTAGGGCAGGTCGACTATGGCTACACCTTC,CASSLGQVDYGYTF
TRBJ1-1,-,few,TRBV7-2,TGTGCCAGCATCCAGAGAGGGTTGACTGAAGCTTTCTTT,CASIQRGLTEAFF
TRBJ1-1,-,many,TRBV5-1,TGCGCCAGCCGGGGAGGAACTGAAGCTTTCTTT,CASRGGTEAFF
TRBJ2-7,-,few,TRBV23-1,TGCGCCCCGCAGGGAGGAATCCACGAGCAGTACTTC,CAPQGGIHEQYF
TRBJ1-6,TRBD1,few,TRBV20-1,TGCAGTGCTAAACAGGGGAGTAATTCACCCCTCCACTTT,CSAKQGSNSPLHF
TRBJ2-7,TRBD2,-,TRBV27,TGTGCCAGCAGTCGGGGAGGGACCTTGAACGAGCAGTACTTC,CASSRGGTLNEQYF
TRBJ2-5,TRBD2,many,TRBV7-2,TGTGCCAGCAGCCGTCGTAGCGGGAGGGTAGAGACCCAGTACTTC,CASSRRSGRVETQYF
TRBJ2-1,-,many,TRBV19,TGTGCCAGTACCAACGGGACGCAGGGCTACAATGAGCAGTTCTTC,CASTNGTQGYNEQFF
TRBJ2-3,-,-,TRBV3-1,TGTGCCAGCATCGGTAGTGCAGATTCGCAGTATTTT,CASIGSADSQYF
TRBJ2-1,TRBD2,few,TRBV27,TGTGCCAGCAGTGGACTAGCGGGGGGGCCCTACAATGAGCAGTTCTTC,CASSGLAGGPYNEQFF
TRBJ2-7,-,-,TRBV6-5,TGTGCCAGCAGTTACTCGGTGTCCTACGAGCAGTACTTC,CASSYSVSYEQYF
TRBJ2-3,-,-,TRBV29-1,TGCAGCGCCTGGAGGGCAGGCACAGATACGCAGTATTTT,CSAWRAGTDTQYF
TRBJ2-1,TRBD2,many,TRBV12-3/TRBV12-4,TGTGCCAGCAGTTTCGGACTAGCGGGGACCTACAATGAGCAGTTCTTC,CASSFGLAGTYNEQFF
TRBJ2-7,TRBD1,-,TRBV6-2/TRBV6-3,TGTGCCAGCACCCCGCCCCAGGGGGTGCGTGAGCAGTACTTC,CASTPPQGVREQYF
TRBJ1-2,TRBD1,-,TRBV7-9,TGTGCCAGCAGCTCCACGTCGAGGACAGGGGACTATGGCTACACCTTC,CASSSTSRTGDYGYTF
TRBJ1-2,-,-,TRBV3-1,TGTGCCAGCAGCCCCCACGGGAACTATGGCTACACCTTC,CASSPHGNYGYTF
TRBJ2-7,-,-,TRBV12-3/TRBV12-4,TGTGCCAGCGCTGACCAGGGTGGCTACGAGCAGTACTTC,CASADQGGYEQYF
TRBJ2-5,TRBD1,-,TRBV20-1,TGCAGTGCTTTCGGACAGGGCCCAGAGACCCAGTACTTC,CSAFGQGPETQYF
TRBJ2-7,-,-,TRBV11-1,TGTGCCAGCAGCTTCTACACGGGGGACTACGAGCAGTACTTC,CASSFYTGDYEQYF
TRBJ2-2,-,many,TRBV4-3,TGCGCCAGCAGCCAGAACGGCGGGGCTACGAACACCGGGGAGCTGTTTTTT,CASSQNGGATNTGELFF
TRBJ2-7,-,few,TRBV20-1,TGCAGTGCTAGTGACGAACGGGGTCACGAGCAGTACTTC,CSASDERGHEQYF